A selection of T cell receptor beta chains follows, all from one sample in a study of regulatory T cells in long-lasting Graves disease. One entry per CDR3 protein results from TCRdb running MiXCR on the multiplex PCR reads. The sample lists some 250,000 distinct CDR3 sequences, approximately 20% seen once, with about 15% in the top ten. This sample also appeared in a second study, on T cells in Graves' hyperthyroidism and ophthalmopathy.

The sample consisted of peripheral blood mononuclear cells (PBMCs), taken at new diagnosis, from a patient treated with antithyroid drugs. The receptors here all came from a woman aged 25 to 39 with Graves disease. Both conserved end residues are trimmed from each CDR3. Fields, in order: clone size, V gene, J gene, CDR3 protein. Clone sizes are given selectively: once, few, many, or a class where the clone is expanded.

abundance: many
v_gene: TRBV14
j_gene: TRBJ2-3
CDR3aa: ASSQEGRGPTDTQY

abundance: many
v_gene: TRBV9
j_gene: TRBJ2-7
CDR3aa: ASSLDSSGGYEQY

abundance: many
v_gene: TRBV6-5
j_gene: TRBJ2-1
CDR3aa: ASSYGTVGVLNNEQF

abundance: many
v_gene: TRBV20-1
j_gene: TRBJ2-2
CDR3aa: SARGEGFGGELF

abundance: -
v_gene: TRBV7-6
j_gene: TRBJ1-4
CDR3aa: ASSLARQLSGEKLF

abundance: many
v_gene: TRBV20-1
j_gene: TRBJ1-1
CDR3aa: SAPGQAMNTEAF

abundance: many
v_gene: TRBV15
j_gene: TRBJ2-3
CDR3aa: ATSRAQGSTDTQY

abundance: -
v_gene: TRBV18
j_gene: TRBJ2-7
CDR3aa: ASSPPGLAGGDEQY

abundance: many
v_gene: TRBV7-8
j_gene: TRBJ2-3
CDR3aa: ASSLVGTGSTDTQY

abundance: -
v_gene: TRBV27
j_gene: TRBJ1-1
CDR3aa: ASSLTKQGWNTEAF

abundance: many
v_gene: TRBV6-9
j_gene: TRBJ1-5
CDR3aa: ASSSGTVLYSNQPQH

abundance: many
v_gene: TRBV15
j_gene: TRBJ1-5
CDR3aa: ATSPPGLRSNQPQH

abundance: -
v_gene: TRBV4-2
j_gene: TRBJ2-6
CDR3aa: ASSHAGANVLT

abundance: many
v_gene: TRBV4-1
j_gene: TRBJ1-2
CDR3aa: ASSQDLNEGTYGYT

abundance: -
v_gene: TRBV6-1
j_gene: TRBJ2-2
CDR3aa: ASSEFRETGELF

abundance: many
v_gene: TRBV4-1
j_gene: TRBJ1-4
CDR3aa: ASSQGQGGGTNEKLF

abundance: many
v_gene: TRBV11-3
j_gene: TRBJ1-1
CDR3aa: ASSFLWRMNTEAF

abundance: many
v_gene: TRBV12-3/TRBV12-4
j_gene: TRBJ1-2
CDR3aa: ASTLGLHYGYT

abundance: many
v_gene: TRBV6-1
j_gene: TRBJ2-1
CDR3aa: ASSRSEYSYNEQF

abundance: few
v_gene: TRBV5-6
j_gene: TRBJ2-7
CDR3aa: ASNLWGSAYEQY

abundance: -
v_gene: TRBV12-3/TRBV12-4
j_gene: TRBJ1-1
CDR3aa: ASSHPGGRTEAF

abundance: many
v_gene: TRBV10-2
j_gene: TRBJ2-1
CDR3aa: ASSAGAWSYNEQF

abundance: many
v_gene: TRBV14
j_gene: TRBJ2-1
CDR3aa: ASSQDQAYNEQF

abundance: few
v_gene: TRBV5-1
j_gene: TRBJ2-5
CDR3aa: ASSLGGGRMMETQY

abundance: many
v_gene: TRBV9
j_gene: TRBJ2-3
CDR3aa: ASSVERGGSTDTQY

abundance: many
v_gene: TRBV6-1
j_gene: TRBJ1-6
CDR3aa: ASQGPTNSPLH

abundance: many
v_gene: TRBV29-1
j_gene: TRBJ1-1
CDR3aa: SVGWSNTEAF

abundance: many
v_gene: TRBV20-1
j_gene: TRBJ2-1
CDR3aa: SATTSGYYNEQF

abundance: -
v_gene: TRBV3-1
j_gene: TRBJ2-5
CDR3aa: ASSQGTWGGLGETQY

abundance: many
v_gene: TRBV10-3
j_gene: TRBJ1-1
CDR3aa: ATGLQLNTEAF

abundance: -
v_gene: TRBV2
j_gene: TRBJ1-5
CDR3aa: ASSGGTGAKGAYQPQH

abundance: many
v_gene: TRBV5-1
j_gene: TRBJ2-2
CDR3aa: ASRQGSTGELF

abundance: once
v_gene: TRBV11-2
j_gene: TRBJ2-1
CDR3aa: ASRKAGRNEQF

abundance: many
v_gene: TRBV18
j_gene: TRBJ2-7
CDR3aa: ASSPMKRGAYEQY

abundance: -
v_gene: TRBV7-2
j_gene: TRBJ2-1
CDR3aa: ASSLDRGAMLYEQF

abundance: many
v_gene: TRBV7-2
j_gene: TRBJ1-2
CDR3aa: ASSLGGGYYGYT

abundance: many
v_gene: TRBV2
j_gene: TRBJ1-2
CDR3aa: ASNPEEHYGYT

abundance: -
v_gene: TRBV3-1
j_gene: TRBJ1-2
CDR3aa: ASSQGRGGALGGYT

abundance: many
v_gene: TRBV29-1
j_gene: TRBJ1-2
CDR3aa: SVVQGNYGYT

abundance: many
v_gene: TRBV5-1
j_gene: TRBJ2-1
CDR3aa: ASSFSSGGAVTYNEQF

abundance: -
v_gene: TRBV2
j_gene: TRBJ1-1
CDR3aa: ASSDGQGATEAF

abundance: -
v_gene: TRBV29-1
j_gene: TRBJ2-2
CDR3aa: SVASFRERVGELF

abundance: many
v_gene: TRBV7-8
j_gene: TRBJ2-1
CDR3aa: ASSLDGGGGDEQF

abundance: -
v_gene: TRBV2
j_gene: TRBJ1-1
CDR3aa: ASSATGSTEAF

abundance: many
v_gene: TRBV5-1
j_gene: TRBJ2-7
CDR3aa: ASSLVGPREGHEQY

abundance: -
v_gene: TRBV2
j_gene: TRBJ2-2
CDR3aa: ASSERAMGTGELF

abundance: few
v_gene: TRBV27
j_gene: TRBJ2-1
CDR3aa: ASSPRSSGGAGGEQF

abundance: many
v_gene: TRBV4-1
j_gene: TRBJ1-6
CDR3aa: ASRPTGRLTYSPLH

abundance: -
v_gene: TRBV6-1
j_gene: TRBJ2-3
CDR3aa: ASGSGDFDTQY

abundance: many
v_gene: TRBV3-1
j_gene: TRBJ1-6
CDR3aa: ASRQKGGSPLH

abundance: many
v_gene: TRBV7-9
j_gene: TRBJ2-7
CDR3aa: ASSFPSAYEQY

abundance: few
v_gene: TRBV19
j_gene: TRBJ1-2
CDR3aa: ASTRDRGLYGYT

abundance: -
v_gene: TRBV4-1
j_gene: TRBJ2-5
CDR3aa: AGSQESKQTQY

abundance: many
v_gene: TRBV18
j_gene: TRBJ1-4
CDR3aa: ASSPPTDNEKLF

abundance: -
v_gene: TRBV7-9
j_gene: TRBJ1-1
CDR3aa: ASSPAWRGLYTEAF

abundance: many
v_gene: TRBV9
j_gene: TRBJ1-5
CDR3aa: ASSGTGANQPQH